The 21 T cell receptor beta chains below come from one sample, sequenced in a study of identical twins. TCRdb used MiXCR to reprocess the 5' RACE reads, holding one entry per CDR3 protein. The repertoire includes roughly 540,000 distinct CDR3 sequences, about 20% of them detected once, and 0.91% sits in the top ten. These data were also reused for a study on T cells expressing NK-cell markers.

Sequencing was done on a sample of CD4+ T cells sorted from blood. The origin of the receptors is a woman under 30 in good health.

The V call is TRBV15, the J call TRBJ2-7, with 13 bases identical to TRBD2. This CDR3 spans 15 amino acids. Germline V gene data show CDR1 as LNHNV and CDR2 as YYDKDF (reference sequence). After removal of 5 bases from V and 2 bases from J, the junction contained 3 bases not matched to a gene. The CDR3 nucleotides read TGTGCCACCAGCCTACTAGCGGGAGGGCCCTACGAGCAGTACTTC. It specifies CATSLLAGGPYEQYF.

This clonotype was seen a few times. The chain employs TRBV9 and TRBJ2-1; D is possibly TRBD2 (6 bases). Trimming left V 2 bases short and J 5 bases short, with 11 bases between. The germline gives CDR1 SGDLS, CDR2 YYNGEE. The CDR3 has 14 residues. CDR3: CASSVQAGHNEQFF. In nucleotides, the CDR3 is TGTGCCAGCAGCGTCCAAGCGGGCCACAATGAGCAGTTCTTC.

J is TRBJ2-3 and V is TRBV6-5; 9 positions agree with TRBD2. This CDR3 is 16 amino acids long. CDR1 and CDR2 from the germline V gene are MNHEY and SVGAGI. V shed 2 bases, J shed 5 bases, and the junction held 8 bases outside the gene matches. CDR3 DNA: TGTGCCAGCAGTTACCTCCGCGGGAGGGCCGGAGATACGCAGTATTTT. Translation gives CASSYLRGRAGDTQYF.

The J gene is TRBJ2-7, the V gene TRBV15; 9 nucleotides line up with TRBD2. In germline, CDR1 is LNHNV, CDR2 YYDKDF (reference sequence). J was trimmed by 6 bases and V by 0 bases; bases with no gene match: 9. CDR3 size: 16 residues. The CDR3 region is CATSRDASVTSGEQYF. Here the CDR3 DNA reads TGTGCCACCAGCAGAGACGCCTCCGTGACTAGCGGCGAGCAGTACTTC.

This clonotype was detected a few times. The V call is TRBV12-3 or TRBV12-4, the J call TRBJ1-1; 8 bases map to TRBD1. J was trimmed by 11 bases and V by 7 bases; bases with no gene match: 12. This CDR3 comprises 13 residues. The CDR3 here is CASTSVADRGAFF. CDR3 in DNA: TGTGCCAGCACCTCCGTTGCAGACAGGGGTGCTTTCTTT.

This clonotype was seen more than once but under ten times. This rearrangement joins TRBV3-1 to TRBJ1-1; D remains unclear. The germline V gene has CDR1 LGHDT and CDR2 YNNKEL (reference sequence). This CDR3 comprises 13 residues. V lost 1 base to trimming and J lost 4 bases, with 7 bases between them. The CDR3 region is CASSQVGLTEAFF. The CDR3 DNA is TGTGCCAGCAGCCAAGTTGGGCTCACTGAAGCTTTCTTT.

This sequence joins TRBV4-2 and TRBJ2-5; 11 nucleotides match TRBD2. With V trimmed by 4 bases and J by 5 bases, 3 bases remained unmatched. The CDR3 covers 14 residues. Germline CDR1 and CDR2: LGHNA and YNFKEQ. CDR3 region: CASSLSGGGETQYF. Here the CDR3 DNA reads TGTGCCAGCAGCCTTAGCGGGGGGGGTGAGACCCAGTACTTC.

The chain uses TRBV4-3 and TRBJ2-7, with TRBD2 as a possible D gene (5 bases). V was cut by 1 base and J by 6 bases, with 10 bases left in between. CDR1 LGHNA and CDR2 YSLEER come from the germline V gene. The CDR3 has 13 amino acids. The DNA of the CDR3 is TGCGCCAGCAGCCAAGTACGGGCGGGCGAGCAGTACTTC. Its translation is CASSQVRAGEQYF.

This chain joins TRBV2 and TRBJ2-2, with 7 bases aligning to TRBD2. The trim removed 11 bases at V and 4 bases at J, leaving 13 bases unmatched. Looked up from germline, CDR1 is SNHLY and CDR2 is FYNNEI. The CDR3 has 15 residues. CDR3 sequence: CACRIGGSLTGELFF. CDR3 in DNA: TGTGCCTGTCGAATCGGGGGGAGCCTCACCGGGGAGCTGTTTTTT.

The V gene is TRBV15, the J gene TRBJ2-7; D call uncertain. The CDR3 covers 13 residues. The germline V gene encodes CDR1 LNHNV and CDR2 YYDKDF (reference sequence). Trimming removed 0 bases at V and 2 bases at J, with 5 bases between. CDR3 bases: TGTGCCACCAGCAGAGATACGACCTACGAGCAGTACTTC. It yields the protein CATSRDTTYEQYF.

In the case of this clonotype: The junction does not match germline at one end; this may be a read error. The chain links TRBV7-9 to TRBJ2-7; 7 bases line up with TRBD2. CDR1 and CDR2 (germline): SEHNR, FQNEAQ (reference sequence). The CDR3 contains 11 residues. The CDR3 here is CASGLDFSMCF. The CDR3 DNA is TGTGCCAGTGGACTAGACTTCAGTATGTGCTTC.

This clonotype was recorded a few times. This chain uses TRBV20-1 with TRBJ1-5; no clear D. This CDR3 has 12 amino acids. V was shortened by 4 bases and J by 0 bases, with 4 bases between the two germline ends. CDR1 is DFQATT, CDR2 SNEGSKA, per germline (reference sequence). The CDR3 spells CSAMHSNQPQHF. CDR3 DNA: TGCAGTGCTATGCATAGCAATCAGCCCCAGCATTTT.

This clonotype was seen a few times. Here the CDR3 DNA reads TGTGCCAGCTCTCCCCAGGGAGTTAGCGGGAACGAGCAGTTCTTC. Translating gives CASSPQGVSGNEQFF. This rearrangement joins TRBV18 to TRBJ2-1, with 8 positions matching TRBD2. With V trimmed by 6 bases and J by 10 bases, 14 bases remained unmatched. The CDR3 extends over 15 amino acids. Germline V lookup: CDR1 KGHSH, CDR2 LQKENI.

Note on this clonotype: The junction differs from germline at one of its ends, possibly a read error. The chain has TRBV27 and TRBJ2-1, with 12 bases that match TRBD2. Germline CDR1 is MNHEY and CDR2 is SMNVEV (reference sequence). The length of the CDR3 is 16 residues. The CDR3 nucleotides read TGTGCCAGCAGTTTCGGACTAGCGGGGTCCTTCAATGAGCAGTTCTTC. The encoded protein is CASSFGLAGSFNEQFF.

This chain uses TRBV20-1 with TRBJ2-7; TRBD2 aligns across 8 bases. The CDR3 is 13 residues long. After removal of 6 bases from V and 3 bases from J, the junction contained 7 bases not matched to a gene. Germline-derived CDR1 and CDR2 are DFQATT and SNEGSKA (reference sequence). CDR3 in amino acids: CSATLAADYEQYF. Here the CDR3 DNA reads TGCAGTGCGACACTAGCGGCTGACTACGAGCAGTACTTC.

The sample holds a few counts of this clonotype. The genes are TRBV12-3 or TRBV12-4 and TRBJ2-5; tentatively, D is TRBD1 or TRBD2 (5 bases each). With 1 base removed from V and 13 bases from J, the gap between germline ends came to 10 bases. There are 11 residues in the CDR3. The CDR3 sequence is CASSLDGAGYF. For the CDR3, the DNA is TGTGCCAGCAGTTTAGATGGGGCGGGGTACTTC.

This clonotype was seen a few times. This rearrangement joins TRBV10-2 to TRBJ1-1; D gene unclear. CDR1 and CDR2 from the germline V gene are WSHSY and SAAADI. The length of the CDR3 is 13 residues. The germline V and J ends were trimmed by 8 bases and 0 bases, with 10 bases remaining between them. CDR3 nucleotide sequence: TGCGCCAGCCAAATCGATATGAACACTGAAGCTTTCTTT. As protein: CASQIDMNTEAFF.

This clonotype was observed a handful of times. This chain connects TRBV27 to TRBJ1-2, with D perhaps matching TRBD1 (6 bases). This CDR3 contains 15 residues. Trimming shortened V by 3 bases and J by 0 bases, and 11 bases separated the two germline ends. The germline CDR1 and CDR2 sequences are MNHEY and SMNVEV (reference sequence). The DNA for the CDR3 is TGTGCCAGCAGTTTCTCGGCAGGGGCTAACTATGGCTACACCTTC. It yields the protein CASSFSAGANYGYTF.

The J gene is TRBJ1-1, the V gene TRBV20-1; the D is unclear. The CDR3 runs 14 residues. V was clipped by 1 base and J by 5 bases, with 14 bases between them. Germline CDR1 reads DFQATT; CDR2 reads SNEGSKA (reference sequence). In DNA form, the CDR3 reads TGCAGTGCTAGAGGCCCCAACTTTGGGACTGAAGCTTTCTTT. It specifies CSARGPNFGTEAFF.

This sequence joins TRBV20-1 and TRBJ2-3; 7 positions agree with TRBD2. CDR3 length: 17 residues. V lost 4 bases and J lost 2; bases outside the gene matches: 15. Germline CDR1 and CDR2: DFQATT and SNEGSKA (reference sequence). The CDR3 reads CSAKPLAASRDTDTQYF. CDR3 DNA: TGCAGTGCTAAGCCCCTAGCGGCGAGTCGGGACACAGATACGCAGTATTTT.

The genes are TRBV20-1 and TRBJ2-7; 7 positions match TRBD1. V trimming: 5 bases; J trimming: 0 bases; junction bases outside the gene matches: 10. Germline assignment: CDR1 DFQATT and CDR2 SNEGSKA (reference sequence). The CDR3 is 15 amino acids. For the CDR3, the DNA is TGCAGTGCTGTTTCTGTCGGGACAGACTCCTACGAGCAGTACTTC. Protein: CSAVSVGTDSYEQYF.